These 32 T cell receptor beta chains share one sample of origin, sequenced in a study of T cells after yellow fever vaccination. TCRdb fed the 5' RACE reads into MiXCR, producing one record per CDR3 protein. The sample has about 320,000 distinct CDR3 sequences, over 8.5% seen once. The specimen was CD4+ T cells sorted from PBMCs, collected 45 days after the yellow fever booster vaccination. The receptors stem from a man aged 18-30 years who received the YFV17D yellow fever vaccine.

There are many counts of this clonotype. The rearrangement uses TRBV5-1 and TRBJ2-1; D remains ambiguous. The germline gives CDR1 SGHRS, CDR2 YFSETQ. The CDR3 runs to 15 residues. The ends were cut back, 2 bases at V and 2 bases at J, with 11 bases in the middle. CDR3 loop: CASSFNTGPYNEQFF. Here the CDR3 DNA reads TGCGCCAGCAGCTTTAACACCGGGCCCTACAATGAGCAGTTCTTC.

This clonotype has a count of ten or more. The chain combines TRBV9 with TRBJ1-2, with 7 bases fitting TRBD1. The CDR3 runs to 13 residues. Germline V CDR1 and CDR2: SGDLS, YYNGEE. V lost 3 bases to trimming and J lost 7 bases; unmatched junction nucleotides: 6. In nucleotides, the CDR3 is TGTGCCAGCAGCGCACAGGGGTTGCTTGGCTACACCTTC. Protein product: CASSAQGLLGYTF. Full variable domain (remainder filled in from reference TRBV9 and TRBJ1-2): DSGVTQTPKHLITATGQRVTLRCSPRSGDLSVYWYQQSLDQGLQFLIQYYNGEERAKGNILERFSAQQFPDLHSELNLSSLELGDSALYFCASSAQGLLGYTFGSGTRLTVV.

This clonotype turned up a few times. V and J are TRBV5-1 and TRBJ2-5; D possibly corresponds to TRBD2 (7 bases). The CDR3 spans 15 residues. Germline CDR1 SGHRS, CDR2 YFSETQ. V was trimmed by 4 bases and J by 4 bases, leaving 17 bases between them. The CDR3 is CASSAGDQTGETQYF. The CDR3 coding sequence is TGCGCCAGCAGCGCGGGGGACCAGACAGGAGAGACCCAGTACTTC.

The chain links TRBV18 to TRBJ2-3, with TRBD2 as a possible D gene (6 bases). The CDR3 sequence is 15 residues long. Germline V lookup: CDR1 KGHSH, CDR2 LQKENI. Trimming shortened V by 2 bases and J by 2 bases, and 11 bases separated the two germline ends. Written as DNA, the CDR3 is TGTGCCAGCTCACCAAACGGGGGACCCACAGATACGCAGTATTTT. It encodes CASSPNGGPTDTQYF.

The chain couples TRBV29-1 to TRBJ1-6; D not certain. There are 13 residues in the CDR3. V lost 6 bases and J 1 base, leaving 7 bases between the germline ends. Germline V gene lookup returns CDR1 SQVTM and CDR2 ANQGSEA. This chain's CDR3 is CSVAGSYNSPLHF. Here the CDR3 DNA reads TGCAGCGTGGCGGGTTCCTATAATTCACCCCTCCACTTT.

This clonotype was seen ten or more times. The chain links TRBV28 to TRBJ2-3; no firm D call. Per the germline V gene, CDR1 is MDHEN and CDR2 is SYDVKM. Deletions cut 4 bases from V and 3 bases from J, with 17 bases between. The CDR3 extends over 16 amino acids. DNA of the CDR3: TGTGCCAGCAGTTCCAACCGTGGGGTTGGGACAGATACGCAGTATTTT. Protein product: CASSSNRGVGTDTQYF.

In its sample, this clonotype was seen a few times. The rearrangement uses TRBV4-1 and TRBJ2-7; a possible D gene is TRBD1 (5 bases). The CDR3 extends over 15 amino acids. The V gene lost 0 bases and the J gene lost 6 bases, with 15 bases spanning the gap. CDR1 and CDR2 (germline): MGHRA, YSYEKL. For the CDR3, the DNA is TGCGCCAGCAGCCAAGAATACAGGCTCCTCCGCGAGCAGTACTTC. The encoded protein is CASSQEYRLLREQYF.

This sequence joins TRBV19 and TRBJ1-6; no reliable D call. From germline, CDR1 is LNHDA and CDR2 SQIVND (reference sequence). This CDR3 is 17 amino acids long. V was shortened by 5 bases and J by 9 bases, with 23 bases between the two germline ends. This CDR3 is CASSVLRHRPEASPLHF. The CDR3 nucleotides read TGTGCCAGTAGTGTTCTGAGACACCGACCGGAAGCTTCACCCCTCCACTTT.

The V call is TRBV5-5, the J call TRBJ1-2; TRBD1 agrees at 8 bases. The CDR3 totals 14 residues. Per the germline V gene, CDR1 is SGHKS and CDR2 is YYEKEE (reference sequence). Trimming cost V 2 bases and J 4 bases; bases outside gene matches: 4. The CDR3 DNA reads TGTGCCAGCAGCTTTGACAGGGGATCCTATGGCTACACCTTC. It specifies CASSFDRGSYGYTF.

The J gene is TRBJ2-3, the V gene TRBV20-1; 7 positions match TRBD1. Germline CDR1 and CDR2: DFQATT and SNEGSKA (reference sequence). Unmatched junction bases numbered 2, after V lost 0 bases and J lost 2 bases. The CDR3 loop spans 14 amino acids. In DNA form, the CDR3 reads TGCAGTGCTAGAGATCAGGGGGTCACAGATACGCAGTATTTT. Amino acids: CSARDQGVTDTQYF.

The V gene is TRBV20-1, the J gene TRBJ2-7, with D maybe TRBD1 (5 bases). The CDR3 is 15 residues long. In germline, CDR1 is DFQATT, CDR2 SNEGSKA (reference sequence). V shed 3 bases and J shed 2 bases, with 17 bases lying between them. As DNA, the CDR3 is TGCAGTGCTAGTCTCAATACAGGCGCCCCCTACGAGCAGTACTTC. This codes for CSASLNTGAPYEQYF.

This clonotype occurred many times. This chain joins TRBV12-3 or TRBV12-4 and TRBJ1-1; 8 positions agree with TRBD1. This CDR3 comprises 14 residues. Losses at the gene ends were 6 bases for V and 4 bases for J; bases not matched to a gene: 7. The DNA of the CDR3 is TGTGCCAGCAGCCCAGGGGGCGGAGGCACTGAAGCTTTCTTT. Residues: CASSPGGGGTEAFF.

This clonotype appeared a few times. The chain joins TRBV12-3 or TRBV12-4 to TRBJ1-2; D ambiguous. Trimming cost V 8 bases and J 6 bases, with 10 bases left between them. The CDR3 runs 11 residues. The CDR3 region has the DNA TGTGCCAGCGGAGGGCGGAATGGCTACACCTTC. Encoded protein: CASGGRNGYTF.

There are many counts of this clonotype. This rearrangement joins TRBV5-1 to TRBJ2-5; a weak D match, TRBD1 (6 bases). The CDR3 contains 13 residues. The V end lost 6 bases, the J end lost 2 bases, and 11 bases lay between the germline ends. Germline CDR1 and CDR2: SGHRS and YFSETQ. The CDR3 loop reads CASTDSYQETQYF. In nucleotides, the CDR3 is TGCGCCAGCACGGACAGCTATCAAGAGACCCAGTACTTC.

This clonotype has just a few counts. CDR3 bases: TGCGCCAGCAGCTTGGAGGGTTTGGGAAACATTCAGTACTTC. Protein product: CASSLEGLGNIQYF. The chain couples TRBV5-1 to TRBJ2-4; D is ambiguous. From germline, CDR1 is SGHRS and CDR2 YFSETQ. This CDR3 spans 14 amino acids. With 0 bases removed from V and 6 bases from J, the gap between germline ends came to 10 bases.

In its sample, this clonotype was seen a few times. The V and J genes are TRBV20-1 and TRBJ2-7; D is undetermined. CDR1 is DFQATT, CDR2 SNEGSKA, per germline (reference sequence). Trimming took 3 bases from V and 4 from J, leaving 13 bases between them. The CDR3 length is 13 residues. In DNA form, the CDR3 reads TGCAGTGCTAGCCCCACGTTAGGTTACGAGCAGTACTTC. This gives the protein CSASPTLGYEQYF.

This clonotype appeared many times. CDR3 nucleotide sequence: TGTGCCAGCAGCCGCCGGGGGTCTCAGCCCCAGCATTTT. The encoded protein is CASSRRGSQPQHF. The chain carries TRBV5-6 and TRBJ1-5; weak D call: TRBD1 (5 bases). The CDR3 sequence is 13 residues long. With 4 bases removed from V and 6 bases from J, the gap between germline ends came to 11 bases. Germline CDR1 SGHDT, CDR2 YYEEEE.

Only a few counts were recorded for this clonotype. The chain joins TRBV5-1 to TRBJ2-3; 7 bases agree with TRBD2. With 0 bases clipped from V and 1 base from J, the junction kept 5 bases outside the gene matches. Germline CDR1 SGHRS, CDR2 YFSETQ. This CDR3 has 16 amino acids. The CDR3 spells CASSLEGRGGTDTQYF. The CDR3 DNA is TGCGCCAGCAGCTTGGAGGGTCGGGGGGGCACAGATACGCAGTATTTT. The whole variable domain, remainder taken from reference TRBV5-1 and TRBJ2-3, is KAGVTQTPRYLIKTRGQQVTLSCSPISGHRSVSWYQQTPGQGLQFLFEYFSETQRNKGNFPGRFSGRQFSNSRSEMNVSTLELGDSALYLCASSLEGRGGTDTQYFGPGTRLTVL.

This clonotype was recorded a few times. The genes are TRBV12-3 or TRBV12-4 and TRBJ1-1; 7 bases line up with TRBD1. V gave up 2 bases and J gave up 2 bases; unmatched junction bases: 5. The CDR3 is 15 residues long. As DNA, the CDR3 is TGTGCCAGCAGTTTACAGGGGACAGCTAACACTGAAGCTTTCTTT. Protein: CASSLQGTANTEAFF.

The rearrangement uses TRBV25-1 and TRBJ2-1, with 12 bases that match TRBD1. This CDR3 is built from 14 residues. The trim removed 5 bases at V and 9 bases at J, leaving 5 bases unmatched. Germline V gene lookup returns CDR1 MGHDK and CDR2 SYGVNS. The chain's CDR3 is CASSPGQGAGEQFF. CDR3 in DNA: TGTGCCAGCAGTCCGGGACAGGGGGCCGGTGAGCAGTTCTTC.

J is TRBJ2-7 and V is TRBV9; 7 bases line up with TRBD1. The CDR3 covers 17 residues. Looked up from germline, CDR1 is SGDLS and CDR2 is YYNGEE. J gave up 3 bases and V 0 bases, and 12 bases lay outside the gene matches. The CDR3 protein is CASSVASTVTGNYEQYF. The CDR3, as DNA: TGTGCCAGCAGCGTAGCTTCCACTGTGACAGGGAACTACGAGCAGTACTTC.

J is TRBJ2-3 and V is TRBV24-1, with D possibly being TRBD1 (5 bases). Per germline, CDR1 KGHDR and CDR2 SFDVKD. Deletions cut 2 bases from V and 5 bases from J, with 10 bases between. The CDR3 contains 14 residues. The CDR3 nucleotides read TGTGCCACCAGTGATTCCTCCAGGGTAGATACGCAGTATTTT. It translates to CATSDSSRVDTQYF.

The chain combines TRBV19 with TRBJ1-5; D remains ambiguous. V lost 2 bases and J 9 bases, leaving 17 bases between the germline ends. Per germline, CDR1 LNHDA and CDR2 SQIVND (reference sequence). The CDR3 spans 15 residues. CDR3 nucleotides: TGTGCCAGTAGTATAATGTTGGTCAGCCCCTGGCCCCAGCATTTT. As protein: CASSIMLVSPWPQHF.

In this sample, this clonotype turned up many times. The chain is built from TRBV12-3 or TRBV12-4 and TRBJ1-5; perhaps TRBD1 as D (6 bases). The CDR3 consists of 14 residues. V was clipped by 3 bases and J by 10 bases, with 16 bases between them. The CDR3 is CASSFGQGFKPQHF. The CDR3 coding sequence is TGTGCCAGCAGTTTTGGCCAGGGGTTTAAACCCCAGCATTTT.

This clonotype occurred a few times. The chain uses TRBV29-1 and TRBJ1-2; D not certain. V was clipped by 4 bases and J by 6 bases, with 6 bases between them. The germline V gene has CDR1 SQVTM and CDR2 ANQGSEA. The CDR3 spans 10 residues. In DNA, the CDR3 is TGCAGCGTTGGCACGGATGGCTACACCTTC. Translated, it gives CSVGTDGYTF.

This clonotype was found a few times. The chain uses TRBV2 and TRBJ1-4, with D uncertain. V was cut by 3 bases and J by 8 bases, with 13 bases left in between. The V gene's germline CDR1 is SNHLY and CDR2 FYNNEI. CDR3 length equals 14 residues. The CDR3 DNA follows: TGTGCCAGCAGTGAGGGTCATGCGGGAGAAAAACTGTTTTTT. It encodes CASSEGHAGEKLFF.

This clonotype turned up a few times. The chain employs TRBV20-1 and TRBJ2-3; 7 bases line up with TRBD2. J gave up 0 bases and V 1 base, and 4 bases lay outside the gene matches. Germline CDR1 reads DFQATT; CDR2 reads SNEGSKA (reference sequence). CDR3 length: 15 amino acids. The CDR3 protein is CSARARTRSTDTQYF. Here the CDR3 DNA reads TGCAGTGCTAGAGCGAGGACTAGGAGCACAGATACGCAGTATTTT.

The rearrangement uses TRBV10-3 and TRBJ1-6; D is possibly TRBD1 (6 bases). Germline lookup yields CDR1 ENHRY and CDR2 SYGVKD. Trimming removed 7 bases from V and 9 bases from J, with 16 bases in between. The CDR3 runs to 14 residues. The CDR3 DNA reads as TGTGCCATCACGGAGAACAGGGACGCTTCACCCCTCCACTTT. It codes for CAITENRDASPLHF.

This clonotype was counted between two and nine times. The chain is built from TRBV7-9 and TRBJ2-2; TRBD2 aligns across 7 bases. In germline, CDR1 is SEHNR, CDR2 FQNEAQ (reference sequence). The junction had 12 bases not matched to a gene; V was cut back by 5 bases and J by 6 bases. This CDR3 has 16 residues. The CDR3 bases are TGTGCCAGCAGCCTACACCTCACTCGGGGGGCCGGGGAGCTGTTTTTT. Protein product: CASSLHLTRGAGELFF.

The CDR3 sequence: CASSRSPKSGGTSTDTQYF. CDR3 nucleotide sequence: TGTGCCAGCAGCCGTAGTCCTAAAAGCGGGGGGACTAGCACAGATACGCAGTATTTT. This chain uses TRBV9 with TRBJ2-3; TRBD2 matches at 9 bases. The V and J ends lost 4 bases and 0 bases, in that order; junction bases with no gene match: 15. The CDR3 loop spans 19 amino acids. Germline values: CDR1 SGDLS, CDR2 YYNGEE. The whole variable domain, remainder taken from reference TRBV9 and TRBJ2-3, is DSGVTQTPKHLITATGQRVTLRCSPRSGDLSVYWYQQSLDQGLQFLIQYYNGEERAKGNILERFSAQQFPDLHSELNLSSLELGDSALYFCASSRSPKSGGTSTDTQYFGPGTRLTVL.

This clonotype was seen ten or more times. The genes are TRBV14 and TRBJ2-1; D uncertain. The V end lost 2 bases, the J end lost 1 base, and 9 bases lay between the germline ends. Germline assignment: CDR1 SGHDN and CDR2 FVKESK. CDR3 length equals 15 residues. As DNA, the CDR3 is TGTGCCAGCAGCCAACTCTCCATATCCTACAATGAGCAGTTCTTC. Translated, it gives CASSQLSISYNEQFF.

This chain uses TRBV12-5 with TRBJ1-3; TRBD1 matches 9 bases. This CDR3 is built from 15 residues. Germline V CDR1 and CDR2: LGHNT, FRNRAP. V trimming: 4 bases; J trimming: 2 bases; junction bases outside the gene matches: 3. For the CDR3, the DNA is TGTGCTAGTGGTTGGGGGACAGGGCCTGGAAACACCATATATTTT. Translation gives CASGWGTGPGNTIYF.